The rows below give T cell receptor beta chains drawn from one sample of a study of blood T cell repertoires in COVID-19. The protocol was immunoSEQ multiplex PCR, while the TCRdb copy is restricted to in-frame clones and leaves out a portion. The table records 350,000 to 450,000 clones, around 84% of them present only once. The sample taken for sequencing was peripheral blood. The receptors come from a human donor in a cohort sampled during active COVID-19. Each CDR3 is given without its conserved first and last residue. Not all rows give a size; the values are once, few, many and, for expanded clones, a class.

clone_size | v_call | cdr3_aa
few | TRBV10-3 | AISPGVNQPQH
NA | TRBV28 | ASSLLSGGDEKLF
NA | TRBV5-1 | ASRLAGGTDTQY
NA | TRBV11-2 | ASSLLYSSYEQY
NA | TRBV4-1 | ASSLSGANVLT
NA | TRBV5-6 | ASSLAGQGIHAEAF
NA | TRBV27 | ASSGTATLETQY
NA | TRBV4-2 | ASTRTSVNNEQF
NA | TRBV6-5 | ASSPTGTGGYGYT
few | TRBV5-1 | ASSGAMNTGELF
NA | TRBV5-4 | ASSSPAGEKLF
once | TRBV28 | ASSPPAGHQPQH
few | TRBV27 | ASTPTGGGTEAF
NA | TRBV11-2 | ASSHAGTGGTDTQY
NA | TRBV24-1 | ATRGTGDTGELF
NA | TRBV19 | ASTPGRLLWNQPQH
NA | TRBV5-4 | ASSPSAYPGETQY
NA | TRBV4-1 | ASSQKPVGTGETNTEAF
NA | TRBV7-3 | ASSPTPIAGGTGELF
NA | TRBV11-2 | ASSLGLGGTDTQY
NA | TRBV3-1/TRBV3-2 | ASSQNRAPGELF
NA | TRBV30 | AWSQGDYSNQPQH
NA | TRBV5-1 | ASSLGTAANTGELF
NA | TRBV18 | ASSPLNTATDTQY
NA | TRBV5-6 | ASSLRGLRQPQH
NA | TRBV28 | ASSLREETRIFYEQF
NA | TRBV7-8 | ASRRRGQYIPGANVLT
NA | TRBV28 | ASSGVTYEQY
NA | TRBV19 | ASSVQGFEGNQPQH
NA | TRBV5-1 | ASSWDPRGEKLF
NA | TRBV12-3/TRBV12-4 | ASTSLYPYGYT
NA | TRBV28 | ASSLSGSATGELF
NA | TRBV28 | ASSLRTGVTSKNIQY
NA | TRBV5-1 | ASSQVSQETQY
NA | TRBV19 | ASSIVRSQPQH
NA | TRBV30 | AWSGARGTEAF
NA | TRBV6-1 | ASSELVGQPIYGYT
NA | TRBV9 | ASSVGRGSYNEQF
once | TRBV4-1 | ASSQDRIRWAAYNEQF
NA | TRBV2 | ASSEPTGAYNEQF
NA | TRBV15 | ATSGAASGDTQY
NA | TRBV5-5 | ASSSAPGSVRELF
NA | TRBV18 | ASSPPSINEQF
NA | TRBV11-3 | ASSLGQDYEQY
NA | TRBV14 | ASSLQGTNEKLF